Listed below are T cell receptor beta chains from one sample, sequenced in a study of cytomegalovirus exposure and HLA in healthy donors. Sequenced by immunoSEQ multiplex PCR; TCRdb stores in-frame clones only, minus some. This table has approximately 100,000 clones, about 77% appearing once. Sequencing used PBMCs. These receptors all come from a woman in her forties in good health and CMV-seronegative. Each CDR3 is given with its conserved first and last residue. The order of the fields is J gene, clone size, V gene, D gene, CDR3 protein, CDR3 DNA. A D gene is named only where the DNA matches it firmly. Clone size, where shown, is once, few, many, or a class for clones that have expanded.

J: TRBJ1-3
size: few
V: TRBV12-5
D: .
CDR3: CASSPSGNTIYF
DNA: TGTGCTAGTTCCCCATCTGGAAACACCATATATTTT

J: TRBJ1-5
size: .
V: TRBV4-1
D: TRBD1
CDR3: CASSQGALGLGTGNQPQHF
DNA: TGCGCCAGCAGCCAAGGCGCTCTAGGGTTGGGGACAGGGAATCAGCCCCAGCATTTT

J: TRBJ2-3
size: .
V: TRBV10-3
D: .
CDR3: CAISGWDFPDTQYF
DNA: TGTGCCATCAGTGGGTGGGACTTCCCGGATACGCAGTATTTT

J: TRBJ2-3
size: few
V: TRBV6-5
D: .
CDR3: CASSYRDTQYF
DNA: TGTGCCAGCAGTTACCGAGATACGCAGTATTTT

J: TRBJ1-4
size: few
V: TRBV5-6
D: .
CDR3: CASSRGTAGEKLFF
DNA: TGTGCCAGCAGCCGGGGGACGGCGGGCGAAAAACTGTTTTTT

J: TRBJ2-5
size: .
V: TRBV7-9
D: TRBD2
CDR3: CASLGGLAGGRKETQYF
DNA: TGTGCCAGCCTTGGGGGACTAGCGGGGGGGCGGAAAGAGACCCAGTACTTC

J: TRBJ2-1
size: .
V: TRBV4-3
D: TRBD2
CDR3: CASSTILAGAYNEQFF
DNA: TGCGCCAGCAGCACCATCCTAGCGGGGGCCTACAATGAGCAGTTCTTC

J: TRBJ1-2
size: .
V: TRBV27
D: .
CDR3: CASSLSGAGGFEGYTF
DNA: TGTGCCAGCAGTTTATCGGGGGCCGGCGGGTTTGAGGGCTACACCTTC

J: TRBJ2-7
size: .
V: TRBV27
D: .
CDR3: CASSFTRAHEQYF
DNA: TGTGCCAGCAGTTTTACCAGGGCCCACGAGCAGTACTTC

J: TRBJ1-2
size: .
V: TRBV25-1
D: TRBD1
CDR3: CASSGDRGPGWYGYTF
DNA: TGTGCCAGCAGCGGGGACAGGGGGCCGGGTTGGTATGGCTACACCTTC

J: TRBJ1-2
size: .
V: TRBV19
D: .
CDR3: CASSTIGLQQNYGYTF
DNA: TGTGCCAGTAGTACTATAGGACTCCAGCAAAACTATGGCTACACCTTC

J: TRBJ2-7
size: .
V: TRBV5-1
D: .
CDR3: CASSLGTGTSYEQYF
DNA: TGCGCCAGCAGCTTGGGTACAGGAACCTCCTACGAGCAGTACTTC

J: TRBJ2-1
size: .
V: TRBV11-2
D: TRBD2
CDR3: CASSLQRGTYNEQFF
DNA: TGTGCCAGCAGCTTGCAGCGGGGGACCTACAATGAGCAGTTCTTC

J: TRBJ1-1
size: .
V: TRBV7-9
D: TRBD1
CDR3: CASSPNTGVRTEAFF
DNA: TGTGCCAGCAGCCCGAACACAGGGGTTAGGACTGAAGCTTTCTTT

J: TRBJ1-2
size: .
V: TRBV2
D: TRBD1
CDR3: CASRGQGKLYGYTF
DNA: TGTGCCAGCCGGGGACAGGGGAAACTTTATGGCTACACCTTC

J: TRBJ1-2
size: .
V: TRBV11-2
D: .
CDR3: CASSIQPTGSGLGYTF
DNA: TGTGCCAGCAGCATCCAACCTACAGGGTCCGGACTTGGCTACACCTTC

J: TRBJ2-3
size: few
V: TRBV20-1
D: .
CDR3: CSARGGDLTYF
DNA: TGCAGTGCTAGAGGGGGGGATTTGACGTATTTT

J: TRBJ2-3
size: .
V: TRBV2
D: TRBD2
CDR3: CASSSSGGGTDTQYF
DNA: TGTGCCAGCAGCTCAAGCGGGGGCGGGACAGATACGCAGTATTTT

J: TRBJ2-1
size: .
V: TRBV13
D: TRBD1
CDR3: CASSATRTGSYNEQFF
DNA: TGTGCCAGCAGCGCCACTCGGACAGGGTCATACAATGAGCAGTTCTTC

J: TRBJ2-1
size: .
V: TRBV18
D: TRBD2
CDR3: CASSPGTSGTYNEQFF
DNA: TGTGCCAGCTCACCAGGGACTAGCGGGACCTACAATGAGCAGTTCTTC

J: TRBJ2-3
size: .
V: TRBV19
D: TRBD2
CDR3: CASSIRLAGGRSTDTQYF
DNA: TGTGCCAGTAGTATCCGACTAGCGGGGGGCCGTAGCACAGATACGCAGTATTTT

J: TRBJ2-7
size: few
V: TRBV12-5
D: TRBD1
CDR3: CASGFQLGGQDSYEQYF
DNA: TGTGCTAGTGGTTTCCAACTGGGGGGACAGGACTCCTACGAGCAGTACTTC

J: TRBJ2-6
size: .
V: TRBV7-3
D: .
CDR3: CASSKDPRGSGANVLTF
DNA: TGTGCCAGCAGTAAGGACCCCCGGGGGTCCGGGGCCAACGTCCTGACTTTC

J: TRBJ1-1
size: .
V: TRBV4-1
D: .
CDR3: CASRLQVLMNTEAFF
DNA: TGCGCCAGCAGATTACAGGTCCTGATGAACACTGAAGCCTTCTTT